The next 20 T cell receptor beta chains were all read from a single sample in a study of blood T cell repertoires in COVID-19. Using immunoSEQ multiplex PCR, the repertoire was profiled, and TCRdb retains in-frame clones only, with some absent. The sample yields about 190,000 clones, roughly 88% seen once. The sample consisted of peripheral blood. The receptors were gathered from an elderly man with COVID-19, enrolled during active disease.

The gene calls are TRBV5-4 and TRBJ2-5, with 8 bases matching TRBD2. Trimming took 4 bases from V and 3 from J; bases not matched to a gene: 8. This CDR3 contains 15 residues. Germline CDR1 and CDR2: SGHNT and YYREEE (reference sequence). This CDR3 reads CASSPVTSGEETQYF. The CDR3 DNA follows: TGTGCCAGCAGCCCTGTCACTAGCGGAGAAGAGACCCAGTACTTC.

The chain joins TRBV7-2 to TRBJ2-7, with D tentatively TRBD1 (6 bases). Trimming removed 2 bases from V and 2 bases from J, with 10 bases in between. Looked up from germline, CDR1 is SGHTA and CDR2 is FQGNSA. The CDR3 loop spans 14 amino acids. CDR3 coding DNA: TGTGCCAGCAGCTTAAGGACAGTTACCTACGAGCAGTACTTC. It codes for CASSLRTVTYEQYF.

In DNA, the CDR3 is TGTGCCAGCAGATGGACAGGTTCCAATCAGCCCCAGCATTTT. Translating it yields CASRWTGSNQPQHF. J is TRBJ1-5 and V is TRBV6-6, with TRBD1 matching over 7 bases. The CDR3 is 14 amino acids. Per germline, CDR1 MNHNY and CDR2 SVGAGI (reference sequence). The junction had 5 bases not matched to a gene; V was cut back by 6 bases and J by 3 bases.

This clone is a singleton in its sample. The chain has TRBV7-9 and TRBJ1-1; tentative D call: TRBD1 (6 bases). The germline V gene encodes CDR1 SEHNR and CDR2 FQNEAQ (reference sequence). The CDR3 is made up of 16 amino acids. Trimming cost V 4 bases and J 1 base, with 16 bases left between them. CDR3 protein: CASSYSGAASNTEAFF. The CDR3 nucleotides read TGTGCCAGCAGCTATTCAGGGGCCGCCTCGAACACTGAAGCTTTCTTT.

The chain is built from TRBV11-3 and TRBJ2-4, with 7 bases that match TRBD2. Per germline, CDR1 SGHNT and CDR2 YENEEA. The CDR3 is made up of 13 amino acids. Losses at the gene ends were 5 bases for V and 8 bases for J; bases not matched to a gene: 6. CDR3 sequence reads: CASSAGRGDIQYF. CDR3 DNA: TGTGCCAGCAGCGCGGGACGGGGGGACATTCAGTACTTC.

This clone came up a few times. The chain couples TRBV10-2 to TRBJ1-6, with D maybe TRBD1 (6 bases). The germline CDR1 and CDR2 sequences are WSHSY and SAAADI. CDR3 length: 15 residues. V was shortened by 1 base and J by 8 bases, with 12 bases between the two germline ends. This CDR3 reads CASSELGARYSPLHF. The DNA of the CDR3 is TGCGCCAGCAGTGAGTTGGGGGCGCGTTATTCACCCCTCCACTTT.

The J gene is TRBJ1-2, the V gene TRBV28; D call uncertain. Germline V gene sequence: CDR1 MDHEN, CDR2 SYDVKM. V lost 5 bases and J 8 bases, leaving 12 bases between the germline ends. The CDR3 runs to 12 residues. Written as DNA, the CDR3 is TGTGCCAGCAGTACCAACACGCGGGGCTACACCTTC. This translates into CASSTNTRGYTF.

The V and J genes are TRBV19 and TRBJ1-2; D is possibly TRBD1 (5 bases). The CDR3 sequence is 13 residues long. Germline V CDR1 and CDR2: LNHDA, SQIVND (reference sequence). V was cut by 9 bases and J by 2 bases, with 13 bases left in between. The CDR3 DNA follows: TGTGCCAGCCTAAGGGGTGAGAACTATGGCTACACCTTC. It specifies CASLRGENYGYTF.

The chain combines TRBV19 with TRBJ2-5; D ambiguous. There are 12 residues in the CDR3. V lost 0 bases and J lost 7, with 6 bases in between. Germline V CDR1 and CDR2: LNHDA, SQIVND (reference sequence). CDR3 nucleotide sequence: TGTGCCAGTAGTATAGATCGGAGGACCCAGTACTTC. It codes for CASSIDRRTQYF.

V is TRBV7-8 and J is TRBJ2-1, with no clear D. The CDR3 is 11 amino acids. Trimming took 1 base from V and 15 from J, leaving 10 bases between them. Germline V gene lookup returns CDR1 SGHVS and CDR2 FQNEAQ. The CDR3: CASSLGGGVFF. CDR3 DNA: TGTGCCAGCAGCTTAGGAGGCGGTGTGTTCTTC.

A word on this clone: The sample carries other DNA sequences with the same CDR3. The V and J genes are TRBV19 and TRBJ2-4, with 9 bases aligning to TRBD1. CDR1 and CDR2 from the germline V gene are LNHDA and SQIVND (reference sequence). V lost 6 bases and J lost 7; bases outside the gene matches: 4. This CDR3 spans 13 amino acids. CDR3 sequence reads: CASSTGTGNIQYF. The CDR3 DNA follows: TGTGCCAGTAGCACCGGGACAGGGAACATTCAGTACTTC.

The chain uses TRBV7-9 and TRBJ1-2; D might be TRBD1 (6 bases). Germline lookup yields CDR1 SEHNR and CDR2 FQNEAQ (reference sequence). The ends were cut back, 4 bases at V and 7 bases at J, with 13 bases in the middle. CDR3 length: 13 amino acids. The CDR3 is CASSYKGVGGYTF. As DNA, the CDR3 is TGTGCCAGCAGCTACAAGGGGGTCGGTGGCTACACCTTC.

The genes are TRBV6-5 and TRBJ1-1, with D uncertain. V was clipped by 5 bases and J by 0 bases, with 10 bases between them. The CDR3 extends over 14 amino acids. Per the germline V gene, CDR1 is MNHEY and CDR2 is SVGAGI. The CDR3 DNA reads TGTGCCAGCAGTCTAGTTCCCCTGAACACTGAAGCTTTCTTT. Amino acid sequence: CASSLVPLNTEAFF.

The chain joins TRBV29-1 to TRBJ1-2, with D perhaps TRBD1 (6 bases). Germline CDR1 SQVTM, CDR2 ANQGSEA. This CDR3 has 15 residues. V was cut by 4 bases and J by 3 bases, with 18 bases left in between. The CDR3 region is CSVGGGFGVYYGYTF. CDR3 nucleotide sequence: TGCAGCGTTGGAGGGGGTTTCGGAGTGTACTATGGCTACACCTTC.

A single count supports this clone. The chain joins TRBV6-5 to TRBJ2-2; possible D gene TRBD1, 6 bases. The length of the CDR3 is 13 residues. The V gene lost 6 bases and the J gene lost 6 bases, with 11 bases spanning the gap. Germline CDR1 is MNHEY and CDR2 is SVGAGI. Here the CDR3 reads CASRAGVSGELFF. In nucleotides, the CDR3 is TGTGCCAGCAGGGCAGGGGTGTCCGGGGAGCTGTTTTTT.

J is TRBJ1-6 and V is TRBV28; D may be TRBD1 (5 bases). Germline values: CDR1 MDHEN, CDR2 SYDVKM. CDR3 length equals 17 residues. Trimming shortened V by 7 bases and J by 2 bases, and 18 bases separated the two germline ends. This CDR3 is CASTPGEPPPYNSPLHF. DNA of the CDR3: TGTGCCAGCACCCCGGGGGAACCCCCCCCCTATAATTCACCCCTCCACTTT.

The rearrangement links TRBV7-3 to TRBJ2-7, with TRBD2 matching over 9 bases. The CDR3 length is 15 residues. The V gene end was trimmed by 5 bases and the J gene end by 0 bases; junction bases not matched to a gene: 5. Germline lookup yields CDR1 SGHTA and CDR2 FQGTGA. DNA for the CDR3: TGTGCCAGCAGCCCTACTAGCGGGTCCTCCTACGAGCAGTACTTC. Encoded protein: CASSPTSGSSYEQYF.

V and J are TRBV6-5 and TRBJ2-1, with 7 bases lining up with TRBD1. Germline assignment: CDR1 MNHEY and CDR2 SVGAGI. Losses at the gene ends were 7 bases for V and 0 bases for J; bases not matched to a gene: 6. The CDR3 totals 15 residues. The CDR3 here is CASTRGTASYNEQFF. The CDR3 nucleotides are TGTGCCAGCACAAGGGGGACAGCCTCCTACAATGAGCAGTTCTTC.

As for this clone: At the DNA level, this CDR3 is encoded by other sequences in the same sample as well. V usage is TRBV10-3 and J usage is TRBJ1-1; TRBD1 might be the D (6 bases). The CDR3 sequence is 15 residues long. Germline V lookup: CDR1 ENHRY, CDR2 SYGVKD. Deletions cut 6 bases from V and 2 bases from J, with 16 bases between. CDR3 DNA sequence: TGTGCCATCAGCCAGACAGGCGGAAAAAACACTGAAGCTTTCTTT. Translation: CAISQTGGKNTEAFF.

This chain links TRBV24-1 with TRBJ2-5; possibly TRBD1 for D (6 bases). V shed 2 bases and J shed 3 bases, with 6 bases lying between them. CDR1 and CDR2 from the germline V gene are KGHDR and SFDVKD. The CDR3 length is 13 residues. CDR3 region: CATSDSGEETQYF. DNA for the CDR3: TGTGCCACCAGTGATTCAGGGGAAGAGACCCAGTACTTC.